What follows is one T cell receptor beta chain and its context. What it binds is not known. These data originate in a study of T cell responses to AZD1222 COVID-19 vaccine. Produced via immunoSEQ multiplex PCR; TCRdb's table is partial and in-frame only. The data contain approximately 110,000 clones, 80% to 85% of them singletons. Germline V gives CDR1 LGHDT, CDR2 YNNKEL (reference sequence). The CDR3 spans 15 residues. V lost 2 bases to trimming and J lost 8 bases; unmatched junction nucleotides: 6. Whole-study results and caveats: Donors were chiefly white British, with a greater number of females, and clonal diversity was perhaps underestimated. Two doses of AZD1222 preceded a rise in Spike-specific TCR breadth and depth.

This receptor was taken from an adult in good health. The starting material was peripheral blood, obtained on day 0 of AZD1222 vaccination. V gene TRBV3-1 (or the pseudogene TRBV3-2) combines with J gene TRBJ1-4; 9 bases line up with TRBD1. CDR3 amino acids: CASSQRTGAGEKLFF. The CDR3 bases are TGTGCCAGCAGCCAAAGGACAGGGGCCGGGGAAAAACTGTTTTTT.